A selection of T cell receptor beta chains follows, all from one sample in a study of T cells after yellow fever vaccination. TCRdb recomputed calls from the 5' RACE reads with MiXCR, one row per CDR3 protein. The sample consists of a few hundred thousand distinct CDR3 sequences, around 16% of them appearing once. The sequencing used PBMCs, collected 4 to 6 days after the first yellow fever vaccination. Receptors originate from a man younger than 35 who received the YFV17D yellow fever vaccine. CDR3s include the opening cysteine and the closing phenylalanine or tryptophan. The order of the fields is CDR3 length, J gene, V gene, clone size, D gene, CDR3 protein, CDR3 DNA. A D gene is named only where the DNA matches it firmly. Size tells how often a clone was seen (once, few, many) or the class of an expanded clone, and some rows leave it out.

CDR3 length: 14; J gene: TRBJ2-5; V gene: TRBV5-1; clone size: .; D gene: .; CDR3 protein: CASSLEQIQETQYF; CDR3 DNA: TGCGCCAGCAGCTTGGAGCAGATACAAGAGACCCAGTACTTC
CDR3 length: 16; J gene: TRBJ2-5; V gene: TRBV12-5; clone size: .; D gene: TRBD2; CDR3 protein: CASGLIGGISQETQYF; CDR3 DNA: TGTGCTAGTGGTTTGATCGGGGGGATCTCACAAGAGACCCAGTACTTC
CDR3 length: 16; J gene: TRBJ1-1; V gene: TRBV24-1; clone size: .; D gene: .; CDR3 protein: CATSDRLTGRPTEAFF; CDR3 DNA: TGTGCCACCAGTGACCGATTGACGGGTCGGCCCACTGAAGCTTTCTTT
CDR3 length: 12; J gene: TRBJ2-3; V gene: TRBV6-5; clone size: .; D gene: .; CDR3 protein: CASSYGAGAQYF; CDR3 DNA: TGTGCCAGCAGTTATGGGGCCGGAGCGCAGTATTTT
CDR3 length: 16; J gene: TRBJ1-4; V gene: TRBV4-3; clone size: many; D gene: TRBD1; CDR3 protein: CASSQDQKGASEKLFF; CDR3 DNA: TGCGCCAGCAGCCAAGATCAAAAGGGGGCGAGTGAAAAACTGTTTTTT
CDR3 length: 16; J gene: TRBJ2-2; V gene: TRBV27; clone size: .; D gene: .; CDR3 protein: CASSLSGRDVSGELFF; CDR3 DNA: TGTGCCAGCAGTTTATCGGGCAGGGACGTAAGCGGGGAGCTGTTTTTT
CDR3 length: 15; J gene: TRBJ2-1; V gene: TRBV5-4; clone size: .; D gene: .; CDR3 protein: CASTLRGASVNEQFF; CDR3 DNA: TGTGCCAGCACCCTGAGGGGGGCATCGGTCAATGAGCAGTTCTTC
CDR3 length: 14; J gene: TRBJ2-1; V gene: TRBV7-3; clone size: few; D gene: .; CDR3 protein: CASSLTGQTMKQFF; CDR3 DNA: TGTGCCAGCAGCTTGACGGGACAAACAATGAAGCAGTTCTTC
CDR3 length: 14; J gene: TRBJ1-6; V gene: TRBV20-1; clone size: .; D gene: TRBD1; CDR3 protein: CSAWTGAESSPLHF; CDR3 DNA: TGCAGTGCGTGGACAGGGGCCGAGAGTTCACCCCTCCACTTT
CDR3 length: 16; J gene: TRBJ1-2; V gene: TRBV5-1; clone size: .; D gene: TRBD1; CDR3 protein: CASSRDPQGAFYGYTF; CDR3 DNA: TGCGCCAGCAGCCGAGACCCACAGGGGGCCTTCTATGGCTACACCTTC
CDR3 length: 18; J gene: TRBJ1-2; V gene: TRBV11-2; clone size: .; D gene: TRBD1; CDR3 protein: CASSLQSTGTADNYGYTF; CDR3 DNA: TGTGCCAGCAGCTTACAGTCTACCGGGACAGCAGATAACTATGGCTACACCTTC
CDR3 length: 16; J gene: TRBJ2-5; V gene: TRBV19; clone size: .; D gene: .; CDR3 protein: CASSIKAAAWKETQYF; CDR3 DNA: TGTGCCAGTAGTATTAAGGCAGCCGCCTGGAAAGAGACCCAGTACTTC
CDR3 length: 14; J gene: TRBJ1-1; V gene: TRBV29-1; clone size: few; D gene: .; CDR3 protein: CSVGSPGMNTEAFF; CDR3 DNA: TGCAGCGTTGGGAGCCCGGGAATGAACACTGAAGCTTTCTTT
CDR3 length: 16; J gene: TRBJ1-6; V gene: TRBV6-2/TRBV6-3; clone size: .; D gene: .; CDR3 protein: CASSYHERTENSPLHF; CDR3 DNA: TGTGCCAGCAGTTACCACGAACGGACTGAGAATTCACCCCTCCACTTT
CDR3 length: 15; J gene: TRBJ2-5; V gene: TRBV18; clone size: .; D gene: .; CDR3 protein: CASSPPQGIGETQYF; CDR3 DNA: TGTGCCAGCTCACCTCCCCAGGGGATCGGCGAGACCCAGTACTTC
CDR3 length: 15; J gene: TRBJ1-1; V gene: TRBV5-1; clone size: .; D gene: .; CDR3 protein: CASSLNLGRGREAFF; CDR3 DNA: TGCGCCAGCAGCTTGAACCTTGGTCGGGGCCGTGAAGCTTTCTTT
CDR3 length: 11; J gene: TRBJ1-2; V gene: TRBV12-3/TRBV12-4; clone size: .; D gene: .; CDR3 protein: CASRLGHGYTF; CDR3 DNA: TGTGCCAGCAGGCTCGGACATGGCTACACCTTC
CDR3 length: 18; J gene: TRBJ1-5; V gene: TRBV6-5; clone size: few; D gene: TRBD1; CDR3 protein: CASSYRSPRDSSNQPQHF; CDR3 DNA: TGTGCCAGCAGTTACCGAAGCCCCCGGGACAGTAGCAATCAGCCCCAGCATTTT
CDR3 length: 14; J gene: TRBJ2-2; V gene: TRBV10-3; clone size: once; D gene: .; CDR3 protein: CAISEEGRAGELFF; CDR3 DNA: TGTGCCATCAGTGAAGAAGGAAGGGCCGGGGAGCTGTTTTTT
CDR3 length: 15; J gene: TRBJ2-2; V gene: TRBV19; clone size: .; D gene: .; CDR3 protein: CASSIITRNTGELFF; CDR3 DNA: TGTGCCAGTAGTATAATCACACGGAACACCGGGGAGCTGTTTTTT
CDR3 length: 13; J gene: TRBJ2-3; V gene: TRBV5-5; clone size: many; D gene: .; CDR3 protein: CASSLVGSDTQYF; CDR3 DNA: TGTGCCAGCAGCTTGGTAGGGTCAGATACGCAGTATTTT
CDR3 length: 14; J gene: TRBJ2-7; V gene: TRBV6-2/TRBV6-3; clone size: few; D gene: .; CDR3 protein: CASSYPLGFGEQYF; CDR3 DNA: TGTGCCAGCAGTTACCCTCTAGGATTTGGGGAGCAGTACTTC
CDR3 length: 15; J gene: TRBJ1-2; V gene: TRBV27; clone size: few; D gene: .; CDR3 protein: CASLGVVGSNYGYTF; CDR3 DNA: TGTGCCAGCCTGGGGGTGGTTGGATCCAACTATGGCTACACCTTC
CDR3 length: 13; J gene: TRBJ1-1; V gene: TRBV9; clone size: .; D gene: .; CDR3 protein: CASSVEGGSLAFF; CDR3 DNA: TGTGCCAGCAGCGTAGAGGGGGGTTCCTTGGCTTTCTTT
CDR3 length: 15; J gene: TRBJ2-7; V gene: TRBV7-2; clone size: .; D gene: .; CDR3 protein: CASSSRSRGPYEQYF; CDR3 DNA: TGTGCCAGCAGCTCCCGCTCCAGGGGCCCCTACGAGCAGTACTTC
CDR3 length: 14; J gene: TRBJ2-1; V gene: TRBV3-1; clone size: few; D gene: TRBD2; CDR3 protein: CASSLSFAGTSEFF; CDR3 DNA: TGTGCCAGCAGCCTATCCTTCGCCGGGACTAGCGAGTTCTTC
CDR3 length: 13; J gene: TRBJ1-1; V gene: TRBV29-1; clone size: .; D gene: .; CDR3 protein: CSVLLGVNTEAFF; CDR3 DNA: TGCAGCGTTCTACTCGGGGTGAACACTGAAGCTTTCTTT
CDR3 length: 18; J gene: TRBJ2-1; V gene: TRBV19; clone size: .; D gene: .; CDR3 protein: CASSMRVSRGVVYNEQFF; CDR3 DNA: TGTGCCAGTAGTATGAGGGTGTCTAGAGGGGTGGTATACAATGAGCAGTTCTTC
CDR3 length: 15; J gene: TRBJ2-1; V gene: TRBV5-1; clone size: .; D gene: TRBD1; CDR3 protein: CARRAGTGHGGEQFF; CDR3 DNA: TGCGCCAGAAGAGCCGGGACAGGGCACGGAGGTGAGCAGTTCTTC
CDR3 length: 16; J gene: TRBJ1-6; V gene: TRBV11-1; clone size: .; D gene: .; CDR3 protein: CASSSQPGRGGSPLHF; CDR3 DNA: TGTGCCAGCAGCTCCCAACCGGGACGGGGTGGTTCACCCCTCCACTTT
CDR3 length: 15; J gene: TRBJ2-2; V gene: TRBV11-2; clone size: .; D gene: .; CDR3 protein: CASSLVLINTGELFF; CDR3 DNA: TGTGCCAGCAGCTTAGTCCTTATAAACACCGGGGAGCTGTTTTTT
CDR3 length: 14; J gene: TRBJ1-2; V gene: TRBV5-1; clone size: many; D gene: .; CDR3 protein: CASSLSDHDYGYTF; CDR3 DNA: TGCGCCAGCAGCTTGTCGGACCACGACTATGGCTACACCTTC
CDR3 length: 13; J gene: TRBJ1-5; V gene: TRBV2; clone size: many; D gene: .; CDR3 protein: CASMTTGTSTQHF; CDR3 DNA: TGTGCCAGCATGACCACAGGGACATCTACCCAGCATTTT
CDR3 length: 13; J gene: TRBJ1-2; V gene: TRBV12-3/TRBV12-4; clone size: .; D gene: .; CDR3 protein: CASSGGPSGGYTF; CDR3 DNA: TGTGCCAGCAGTGGGGGTCCGAGTGGTGGCTACACCTTC
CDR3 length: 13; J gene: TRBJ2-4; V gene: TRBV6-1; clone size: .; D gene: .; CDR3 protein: CASSEFKQNIQYF; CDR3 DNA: TGTGCCAGCAGTGAATTCAAGCAAAACATTCAGTACTTC
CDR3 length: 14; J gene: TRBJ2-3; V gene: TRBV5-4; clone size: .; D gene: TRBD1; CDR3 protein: CAAGQGFLADTQYF; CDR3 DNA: TGTGCCGCGGGACAGGGGTTTCTCGCAGATACGCAGTATTTT
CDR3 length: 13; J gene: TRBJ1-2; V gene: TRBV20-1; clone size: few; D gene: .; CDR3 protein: CSARVKVGYGYTF; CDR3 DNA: TGCAGTGCTAGAGTCAAAGTCGGCTATGGCTACACCTTC
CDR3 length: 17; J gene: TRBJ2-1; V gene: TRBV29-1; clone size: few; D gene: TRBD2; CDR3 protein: CSVEWSSGPSSYNEQFF; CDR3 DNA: TGCAGCGTTGAATGGTCTAGCGGTCCAAGCTCCTACAATGAGCAGTTCTTC
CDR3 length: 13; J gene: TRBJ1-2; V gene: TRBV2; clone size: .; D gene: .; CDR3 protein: CASSDMGAPGYTF; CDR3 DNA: TGTGCCAGCAGTGATATGGGGGCCCCCGGCTACACCTTC
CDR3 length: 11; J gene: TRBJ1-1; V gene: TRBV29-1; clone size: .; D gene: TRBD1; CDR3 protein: CSVESDRGAFF; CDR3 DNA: TGCAGCGTTGAATCTGACAGGGGAGCTTTCTTT
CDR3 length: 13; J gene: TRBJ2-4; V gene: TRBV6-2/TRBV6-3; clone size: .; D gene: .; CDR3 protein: CASSLLAKNIQYF; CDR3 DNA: TGTGCCAGCTCTCTTCTAGCCAAAAACATTCAGTACTTC
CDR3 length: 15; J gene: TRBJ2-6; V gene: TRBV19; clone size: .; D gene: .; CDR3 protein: CASRKQGSGANVLTF; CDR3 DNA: TGTGCCAGTAGGAAGCAGGGTTCTGGGGCCAACGTCCTGACTTTC
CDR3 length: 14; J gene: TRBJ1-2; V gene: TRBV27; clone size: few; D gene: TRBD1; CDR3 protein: CASSLLGGSYGYTF; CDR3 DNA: TGTGCCAGCAGTTTATTAGGGGGCAGCTATGGCTACACCTTC